This T cell receptor beta chain was recorded in a study of technical replicates of blood from a handful of donors. From germline, CDR1 is SGHRS and CDR2 YFSETQ. CDR3 length: 14 residues. The J segment lost 4 bases and the V segment lost 0 bases, leaving 3 bases of the junction unmatched. Only in-frame clones appear in the TCRdb table, and some are missing; sequencing was by immunoSEQ multiplex PCR. The data hold about 98,000 clones, with 90% to 97% observed a single time. The sequence derives from a human donor in good health. Sequencing was performed on T cells isolated from PBMCs. The rearrangement links TRBV5-1 to TRBJ2-7; 8 bases are a match to TRBD2. The CDR3 loop reads CASSLGSGGYEQYF. The CDR3 DNA is TGCGCCAGCAGCTTGGGCAGCGGGGGTTACGAGCAGTACTTC.